These 18 T cell receptor beta chains originate from one sample sequenced in a study of neoadjuvant anti-PD-1 for oral cavity cancer. Data came from immunoSEQ multiplex PCR; TCRdb stores just in-frame clones and leaves some out. This repertoire shows about 9,300 clones, around 63% found once; its top ten account for 7.5% to 9%. The sequencing here drew on tumor tissue, taken before nivolumab (anti-PD-1) treatment. The receptors here all came from a person between 40 and 80 years old with oral cavity squamous cell carcinoma.

The chain has TRBV6-1 and TRBJ1-5; 7 bases are a match to TRBD1. This CDR3 contains 15 residues. CDR1 and CDR2 from the germline V gene are MNHNS and SASEGT. V shed 3 bases and J 4 bases; nucleotides not matched to a gene: 6. CDR3 residues: CASSEADRRNQPQHF. CDR3 DNA sequence: TGTGCCAGCAGTGAGGCGGACAGGAGGAATCAGCCCCAGCATTTT.

This clone came up a few times. The rearrangement links TRBV2 to TRBJ1-2; D is ambiguous. Per germline, CDR1 SNHLY and CDR2 FYNNEI. The CDR3 has 12 residues. V gave up 6 bases and J gave up 4 bases, with 9 bases separating them. CDR3 in DNA: TGTGCCAGCAGCAGCCGCCTCTATGGCTACACCTTC. The encoded protein is CASSSRLYGYTF. Full variable domain (rest looked up from reference TRBV2 and TRBJ1-2): EPEVTQTPSHQVTQMGQEVILRCVPISNHLYFYWYRQILGQKVEFLVSFYNNEISEKSEIFDDQFSVERPDGSNFTLKIRSTKLEDSAMYFCASSSRLYGYTFGSGTRLTVV.

About this clone: In the same sample, other DNA sequences code for this CDR3. The rearrangement joins TRBV5-8 to TRBJ1-2, with 10 positions matching TRBD1. This CDR3 is 14 amino acids long. Germline V CDR1 and CDR2: SGHTS, YDEGEE. V was pared by 4 bases and J by 4 bases, with 4 bases of the junction left unmatched. In DNA form, the CDR3 reads TGTGCCAGCAGCCCCGGGACAGGGGCCTATGGCTACACCTTC. It translates to CASSPGTGAYGYTF.

The CDR3 spells CASSLSSGEQFF. CDR3 sequence (DNA): TGTGCCAGCAGCTTATCGTCTGGCGAGCAGTTCTTC. V is TRBV7-3 and J is TRBJ2-1; D call uncertain. The CDR3 covers 12 residues. The V gene's germline CDR1 is SGHTA and CDR2 FQGTGA. Trimming removed 2 bases at V and 10 bases at J, with 9 bases between.

This sequence joins TRBV6-5 and TRBJ2-3; D is undetermined. The V gene lost 6 bases and the J gene lost 2 bases, with 9 bases spanning the gap. The CDR3 loop spans 13 amino acids. Germline V gene lookup returns CDR1 MNHEY and CDR2 SVGAGI. The CDR3 sequence: CASRRLSTDTQYF. The CDR3 coding sequence is TGTGCCAGCAGGAGACTGTCCACAGATACGCAGTATTTT.

The genes are TRBV11-2 and TRBJ2-7; 7 bases align to TRBD2. The CDR3 is 16 amino acids. Germline CDR1 SGHAT, CDR2 FQNNGV. The junction had 9 bases not matched to a gene; V was cut back by 3 bases and J by 1 base. In nucleotides, the CDR3 is TGTGCCAGCAGCTTGGGGAGGGCACCCCTATCCTACGAGCAGTACTTC. Amino acids: CASSLGRAPLSYEQYF.

The V gene is TRBV30, the J gene TRBJ2-5; D is perhaps TRBD1 (6 bases). V lost 4 bases and J lost 1, with 13 bases in between. Germline loops: CDR1 GTSNPN, CDR2 SVGIG (reference sequence). The CDR3 runs to 14 residues. The CDR3 sequence: CAWTRGGIQETQYF. Here the CDR3 DNA reads TGTGCCTGGACCAGAGGGGGTATCCAAGAGACCCAGTACTTC.

The J gene is TRBJ2-7, the V gene TRBV5-5, with 8 bases that match TRBD1. Trimming cost V 4 bases and J 4 bases; bases outside gene matches: 7. The CDR3 runs 14 residues. Germline CDR1 is SGHKS and CDR2 is YYEKEE (reference sequence). For the CDR3, the DNA is TGTGCCAGCAGCCCACCGACAGGGGATTACGAGCAGTACTTC. It encodes CASSPPTGDYEQYF.

The CDR3 DNA reads as TGTGCCAGCACTTCTAGCGTAAACAATGAGCAGTTCTTC. It yields the protein CASTSSVNNEQFF. The chain combines TRBV9 with TRBJ2-1; a weak D match, TRBD2 (6 bases). The CDR3 is 13 residues long. Germline V lookup: CDR1 SGDLS, CDR2 YYNGEE. The V and J ends lost 6 bases and 5 bases respectively, with 12 bases between them.

The rearrangement uses TRBV28 and TRBJ2-4, with TRBD1 identical over 8 bases. Germline loops: CDR1 MDHEN, CDR2 SYDVKM. The CDR3 has 20 amino acids. V dropped 4 bases and J dropped 0; count of bases not matched to a gene: 17. In DNA, the CDR3 is TGTGCCAGCAGTTACAGACCGGGACAGGACCTACTAATAGCCAAAAACATTCAGTACTTC. Its protein is CASSYRPGQDLLIAKNIQYF.

The chain recombines TRBV29-1 with TRBJ2-2, with D hard to call. This CDR3 comprises 13 residues. The ends were cut back, 3 bases at V and 3 bases at J, with 8 bases in the middle. The germline V gene encodes CDR1 SQVTM and CDR2 ANQGSEA. DNA of the CDR3: TGCAGCGTTGATGAAGGGTACACCGGGGAGCTGTTTTTT. Residues: CSVDEGYTGELFF.

The chain is built from TRBV7-8 and TRBJ2-7; tentative D call: TRBD2 (6 bases). The CDR3 totals 14 residues. The germline CDR1 and CDR2 sequences are SGHVS and FQNEAQ. V lost 1 base and J 6 bases, leaving 13 bases between the germline ends. The CDR3 here is CASSLDVGRGEQYF. The CDR3 nucleotides read TGTGCCAGCAGCTTAGACGTCGGGAGAGGCGAGCAGTACTTC.

This clone was detected a few times. The rearrangement links TRBV25-1 to TRBJ1-1; D possibly corresponds to TRBD1 (5 bases). Germline-derived CDR1 and CDR2 are MGHDK and SYGVNS. The CDR3 has 13 residues. Trimming took off 6 bases at V and 3 bases at J, with 11 bases between the two ends. This CDR3 reads CASRKQEYTEAFF. The CDR3 DNA follows: TGTGCCAGCAGGAAACAGGAGTACACTGAAGCTTTCTTT.

This CDR3 reads CASSLGGQRGYTF. CDR3 nucleotide sequence: TGTGCCAGCAGTTTGGGAGGGCAGCGGGGCTACACCTTC. The chain is built from TRBV27 and TRBJ1-2; D is unclear. V was shortened by 3 bases and J by 8 bases, with 13 bases between the two germline ends. The CDR3 sequence is 13 residues long. Germline V gene lookup returns CDR1 MNHEY and CDR2 SMNVEV (reference sequence).

This clone was counted only a few times. The chain couples TRBV30 to TRBJ1-2, with D unresolved. The ends were cut back, 2 bases at V and 8 bases at J, with 9 bases in the middle. CDR1 GTSNPN and CDR2 SVGIG come from the germline V gene (reference sequence). The CDR3 totals 11 residues. In DNA form, the CDR3 reads TGTGCCTGGAGTAGAACAGCGGGCTACACCTTC. It yields the protein CAWSRTAGYTF. Based on the CDR3 plus reference TRBV30 and TRBJ1-2, the full variable domain is SQTIHQWPATLVQPVGSPLSLECTVEGTSNPNLYWYRQAAGRGLQLLFYSVGIGQISSEVPQNLSASRPQDRQFILSSKKLLLSDSGFYLCAWSRTAGYTFGSGTRLTVV.

This sequence joins TRBV27 and TRBJ2-1; the match to TRBD1 covers 8 bases. V was pared by 5 bases and J by 2 bases, with 5 bases of the junction left unmatched. The germline CDR1 and CDR2 sequences are MNHEY and SMNVEV (reference sequence). The CDR3 totals 15 residues. CDR3 protein: CASSPRQGPYNEQFF. The CDR3 region has the DNA TGTGCCAGCAGTCCCAGACAGGGGCCCTACAATGAGCAGTTCTTC.

This chain links TRBV7-9 with TRBJ1-4; no clear D. The V gene's germline CDR1 is SEHNR and CDR2 FQNEAQ (reference sequence). CDR3 length equals 14 residues. With 0 bases removed from V and 7 bases from J, the gap between germline ends came to 9 bases. The CDR3 is CASSLALDVEKLFF. In DNA form, the CDR3 reads TGTGCCAGCAGCTTAGCGCTCGATGTTGAAAAACTGTTTTTT.

A remark on this clone: The same CDR3 can be traced to other DNA sequences in this sample. This sequence joins TRBV30 and TRBJ1-2; weak D call: TRBD1 (6 bases). V shed 5 bases and J shed 5 bases, with 18 bases lying between them. Germline loops: CDR1 GTSNPN, CDR2 SVGIG (reference sequence). The CDR3 has 14 residues. The CDR3 here is CAWRRGRGIYGYTF. The CDR3 DNA reads as TGTGCCTGGCGGCGGGGGCGGGGGATATATGGCTACACCTTC.